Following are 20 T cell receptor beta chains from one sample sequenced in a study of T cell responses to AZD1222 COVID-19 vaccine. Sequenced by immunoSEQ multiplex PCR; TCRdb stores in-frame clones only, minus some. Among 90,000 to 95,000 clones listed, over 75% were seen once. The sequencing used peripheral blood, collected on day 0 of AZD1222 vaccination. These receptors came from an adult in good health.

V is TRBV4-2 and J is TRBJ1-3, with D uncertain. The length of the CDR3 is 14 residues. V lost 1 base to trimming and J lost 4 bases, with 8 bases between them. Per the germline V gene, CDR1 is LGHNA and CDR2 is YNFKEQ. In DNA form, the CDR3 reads TGTGCCAGCAGCCAAGGATTTTACGGAAACACCATATATTTT. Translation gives CASSQGFYGNTIYF.

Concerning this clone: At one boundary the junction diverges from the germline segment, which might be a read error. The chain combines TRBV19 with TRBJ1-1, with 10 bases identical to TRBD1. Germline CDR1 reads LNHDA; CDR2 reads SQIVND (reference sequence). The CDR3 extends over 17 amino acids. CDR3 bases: TGTGCCAGTAATATAGGGGGACAGGGGTTCAGTGGAGCCCAAGCTTTCTTT. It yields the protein CASNIGGQGFSGAQAFF.

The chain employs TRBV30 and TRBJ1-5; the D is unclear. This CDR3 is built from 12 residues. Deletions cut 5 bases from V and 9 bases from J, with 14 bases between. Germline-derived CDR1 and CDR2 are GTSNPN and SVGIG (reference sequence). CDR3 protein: CAWGSGAGPQHF. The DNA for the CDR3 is TGTGCCTGGGGGAGCGGAGCGGGGCCCCAGCATTTT.

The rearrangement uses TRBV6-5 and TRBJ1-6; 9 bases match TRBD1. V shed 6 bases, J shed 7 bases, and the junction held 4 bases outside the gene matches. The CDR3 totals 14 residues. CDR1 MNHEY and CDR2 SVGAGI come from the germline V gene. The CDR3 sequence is CASSTDRGNSPLHF. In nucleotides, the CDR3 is TGTGCCAGCAGCACGGACAGGGGAAATTCACCCCTCCACTTT.

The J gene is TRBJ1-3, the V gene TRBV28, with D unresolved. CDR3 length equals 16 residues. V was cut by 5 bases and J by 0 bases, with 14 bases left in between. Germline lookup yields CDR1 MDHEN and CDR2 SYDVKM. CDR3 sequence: CASSTHGGGSGNTIYF. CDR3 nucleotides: TGTGCCAGCAGTACTCATGGAGGAGGCTCTGGAAACACCATATATTTT.

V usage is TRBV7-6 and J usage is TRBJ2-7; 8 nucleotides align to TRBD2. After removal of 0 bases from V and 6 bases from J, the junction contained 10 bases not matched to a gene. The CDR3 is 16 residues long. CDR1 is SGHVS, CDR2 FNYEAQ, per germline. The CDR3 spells CASSLAAALAGGEQYF. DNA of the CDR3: TGTGCCAGCAGCTTAGCGGCGGCGCTAGCGGGTGGCGAGCAGTACTTC.

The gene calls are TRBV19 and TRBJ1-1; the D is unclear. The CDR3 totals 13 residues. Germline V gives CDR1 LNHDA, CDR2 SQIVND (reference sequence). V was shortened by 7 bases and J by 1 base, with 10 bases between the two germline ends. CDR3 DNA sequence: TGTGCCAGTATCCACTCCAGGAACACTGAAGCTTTCTTT. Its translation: CASIHSRNTEAFF.

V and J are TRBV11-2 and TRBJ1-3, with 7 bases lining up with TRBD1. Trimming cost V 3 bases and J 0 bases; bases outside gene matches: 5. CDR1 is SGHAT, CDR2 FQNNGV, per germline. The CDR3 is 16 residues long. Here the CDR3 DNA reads TGTGCCAGCAGCTTCCGGACAGGACACTCTGGAAACACCATATATTTT. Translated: CASSFRTGHSGNTIYF.

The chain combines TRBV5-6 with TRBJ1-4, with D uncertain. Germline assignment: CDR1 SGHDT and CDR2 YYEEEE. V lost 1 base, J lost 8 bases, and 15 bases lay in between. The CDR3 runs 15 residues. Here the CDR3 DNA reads TGTGCCAGCAGCTTGTCTGGAGGAGGAGGGGAAAAACTGTTTTTT. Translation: CASSLSGGGGEKLFF.

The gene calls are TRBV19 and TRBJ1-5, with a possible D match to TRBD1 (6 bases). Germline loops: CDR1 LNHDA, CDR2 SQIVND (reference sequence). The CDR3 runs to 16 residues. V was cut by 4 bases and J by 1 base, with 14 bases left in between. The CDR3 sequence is CASSTPTRGSNQPQHF. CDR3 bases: TGTGCCAGTAGTACCCCCACCAGGGGCAGCAATCAGCCCCAGCATTTT.

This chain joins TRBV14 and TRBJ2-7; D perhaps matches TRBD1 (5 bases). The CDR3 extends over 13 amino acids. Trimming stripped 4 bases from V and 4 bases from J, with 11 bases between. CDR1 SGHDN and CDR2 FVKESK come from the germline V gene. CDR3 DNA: TGTGCCAGCAGCCCAAGAGCAGGGTACGAGCAGTACTTC. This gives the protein CASSPRAGYEQYF. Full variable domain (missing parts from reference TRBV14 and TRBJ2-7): EAGVTQFPSHSVIEKGQTVTLRCDPISGHDNLYWYRRVMGKEIKFLLHFVKESKQDESGMPNNRFLAERTGGTYSTLKVQPAELEDSGVYFCASSPRAGYEQYFGPGTRLTVT.

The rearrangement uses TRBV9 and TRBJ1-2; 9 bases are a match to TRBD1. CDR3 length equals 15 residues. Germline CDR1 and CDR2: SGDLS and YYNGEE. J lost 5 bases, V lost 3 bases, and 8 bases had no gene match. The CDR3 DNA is TGTGCCAGCAGCGCCGGACGGGACAGGGTATATGGCTACACCTTC. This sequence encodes CASSAGRDRVYGYTF.

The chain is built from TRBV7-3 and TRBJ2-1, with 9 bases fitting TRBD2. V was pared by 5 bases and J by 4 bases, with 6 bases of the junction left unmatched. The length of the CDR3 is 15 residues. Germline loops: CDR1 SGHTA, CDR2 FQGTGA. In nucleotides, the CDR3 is TGTGCCAGCAGCGTGACTAGCGGACAGTACAATGAGCAGTTCTTC. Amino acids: CASSVTSGQYNEQFF.

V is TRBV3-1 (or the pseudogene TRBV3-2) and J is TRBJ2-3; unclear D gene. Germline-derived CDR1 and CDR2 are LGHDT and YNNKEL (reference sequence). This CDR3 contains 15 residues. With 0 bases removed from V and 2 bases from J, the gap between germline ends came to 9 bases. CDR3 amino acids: CASSQDPGVTDTQYF. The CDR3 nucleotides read TGTGCCAGCAGCCAAGATCCGGGTGTCACAGATACGCAGTATTTT.

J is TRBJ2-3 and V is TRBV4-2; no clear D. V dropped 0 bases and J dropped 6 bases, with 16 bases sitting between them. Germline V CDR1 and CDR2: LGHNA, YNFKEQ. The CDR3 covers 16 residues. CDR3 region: CASSQEATGSVDTQYF. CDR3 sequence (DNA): TGTGCCAGCAGCCAAGAAGCCACTGGCTCAGTGGATACGCAGTATTTT.

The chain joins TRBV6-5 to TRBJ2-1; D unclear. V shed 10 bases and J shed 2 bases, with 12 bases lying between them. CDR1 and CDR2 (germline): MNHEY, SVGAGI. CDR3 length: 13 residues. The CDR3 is CATLSRPYNEQFF. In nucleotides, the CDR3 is TGTGCCACCTTATCCAGGCCCTACAATGAGCAGTTCTTC.

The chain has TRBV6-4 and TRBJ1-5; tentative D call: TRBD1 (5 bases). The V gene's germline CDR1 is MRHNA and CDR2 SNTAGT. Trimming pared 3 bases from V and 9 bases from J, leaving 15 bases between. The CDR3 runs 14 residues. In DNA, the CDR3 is TGTGCCAGCAGTGAGGAGGGGATGGGGAGGCCCCAGCATTTT. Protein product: CASSEEGMGRPQHF.

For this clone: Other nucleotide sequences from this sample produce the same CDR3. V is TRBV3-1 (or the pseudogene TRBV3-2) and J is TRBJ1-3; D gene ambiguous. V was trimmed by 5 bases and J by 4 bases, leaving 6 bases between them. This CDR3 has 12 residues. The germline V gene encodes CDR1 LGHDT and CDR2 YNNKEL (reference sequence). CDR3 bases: TGTGCCAGCAGCGCCGCCGGAAACACCATATATTTT. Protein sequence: CASSAAGNTIYF.

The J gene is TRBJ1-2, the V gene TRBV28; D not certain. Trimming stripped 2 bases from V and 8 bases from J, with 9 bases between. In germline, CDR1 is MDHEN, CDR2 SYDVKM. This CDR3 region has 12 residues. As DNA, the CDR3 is TGTGCCAGCAGTTTAGGATCAAGGGGCTACACCTTC. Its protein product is CASSLGSRGYTF.

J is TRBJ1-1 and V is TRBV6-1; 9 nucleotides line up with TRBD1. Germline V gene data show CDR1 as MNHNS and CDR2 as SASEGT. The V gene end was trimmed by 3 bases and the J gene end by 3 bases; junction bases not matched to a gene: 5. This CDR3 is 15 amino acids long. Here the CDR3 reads CASSEVTGGYTEAFF. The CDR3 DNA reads TGTGCCAGCAGTGAGGTGACAGGGGGGTACACTGAAGCTTTCTTT.